These 15 T cell receptor beta chains were all obtained from the same sample, sequenced in a study of T cells in Graves' hyperthyroidism and ophthalmopathy (dated by TCRdb to the late 2010s). Library prep was done by multiplex PCR. The sequencing machine was an Illumina HiSeq 2000. The TCR beta CDR3 regions were amplified from the RNA transcripts. A first-round RT-PCR of the TCR CDR3 used the HTBI primer set with the Qiagen OneStep RT-PCR kit. TCRdb itself trimmed the public reads at Q25 with fastp, ran MiXCR and retained productive beta chains. CDR3 protein duplicates are merged, each entry listing the most common genes and DNA. The sample includes about 360,000 distinct CDR3 sequences, with roughly 13% observed a single time. The ten largest make up 9.2% of the sample. Sequencing used blood. The origin of the receptors is a woman aged 18-30 years with Graves' hyperthyroidism.

This clonotype was found many times. This chain uses TRBV18 with TRBJ2-7; 10 nucleotides line up with TRBD2. V lost 0 bases to trimming and J lost 4 bases; unmatched junction nucleotides: 6. This CDR3 spans 16 amino acids. Per germline, CDR1 KGHSH and CDR2 LQKENI. This CDR3 is CASSPPKSGRDYEQYF. In DNA, the CDR3 is TGTGCCAGCTCACCACCTAAAAGCGGGAGGGATTACGAGCAGTACTTC.

In its sample, this clonotype was seen a few times. The V call is TRBV6-1, the J call TRBJ1-3; D remains unclear. This CDR3 is 16 amino acids long. The V end lost 1 base, the J end lost 2 bases, and 12 bases lay between the germline ends. Germline V gives CDR1 MNHNS, CDR2 SASEGT. The CDR3 nucleotides are TGTGCCAGCAGTGAAGTGTCGGGAATTGCTGGAAACACCATATATTTT. Amino acids: CASSEVSGIAGNTIYF.

This clonotype was detected many times. The chain is built from TRBV30 and TRBJ1-5; tentative D call: TRBD1 (6 bases). Trimming pared 2 bases from V and 7 bases from J, leaving 12 bases between. Germline CDR1 is GTSNPN and CDR2 is SVGIG (reference sequence). The CDR3 has 13 residues. The CDR3 sequence: CAWSPGQIQPQHF. DNA of the CDR3: TGTGCCTGGAGTCCCGGACAGATCCAGCCCCAGCATTTT.

This clonotype was recorded many times. The rearrangement links TRBV15 to TRBJ2-7; TRBD1 matches 9 bases. The CDR3 spans 17 residues. CDR1 and CDR2 (germline): LNHNV, YYDKDF (reference sequence). The junction had 6 bases not matched to a gene; V was cut back by 0 bases and J by 0 bases. CDR3 amino acids: CATSRETGTGFSYEQYF. The CDR3 coding sequence is TGTGCCACCAGCAGAGAAACCGGGACAGGGTTCTCCTACGAGCAGTACTTC.

This clonotype was seen at least ten times. V is TRBV30 and J is TRBJ1-5; 9 bases fit TRBD1. CDR3 size: 15 residues. J was trimmed by 1 base and V by 4 bases; bases with no gene match: 5. From germline, CDR1 is GTSNPN and CDR2 SVGIG (reference sequence). CDR3 DNA sequence: TGTGCCTGGAACTTGGACAGGGGAAGCAATCAGCCCCAGCATTTT. Its translation: CAWNLDRGSNQPQHF.

This clonotype showed up many times. An end of the junction differs from the germline gene, which may be a read error. The chain joins TRBV11-2 to TRBJ2-3, with 9 bases lining up with TRBD1. The CDR3 loop spans 15 amino acids. Germline CDR1 and CDR2: SGHAT and FQNNGV. CDR3 DNA sequence: TGTGCCAGCAGCTTAGTTACAGGGGGCACAGAAACGCAGTATTTT. This codes for CASSLVTGGTETQYF.

The chain is built from TRBV27 and TRBJ2-3; the D gene is possibly TRBD1 (5 bases). Germline loops: CDR1 MNHEY, CDR2 SMNVEV (reference sequence). V gave up 8 bases and J gave up 0 bases, with 15 bases separating them. The length of the CDR3 is 15 residues. CDR3 in amino acids: CASLIAGPSTDTQYF. CDR3 bases: TGTGCCAGCCTAATTGCAGGGCCTAGCACAGATACGCAGTATTTT.

This clonotype was detected many times. CDR3 DNA: TGCAGTGCTGATACAGGGTATAATTCACCCCTCCACTTT. Translated: CSADTGYNSPLHF. V and J are TRBV20-1 and TRBJ1-6; TRBD1 is a possible D gene (6 bases). This CDR3 has 13 residues. V lost 5 bases and J 4 bases, leaving 9 bases between the germline ends. The germline gives CDR1 DFQATT, CDR2 SNEGSKA (reference sequence).

The chain is built from TRBV7-9 and TRBJ1-3; D might be TRBD1 (6 bases). This CDR3 region has 18 residues. The V gene's germline CDR1 is SEHNR and CDR2 FQNEAQ (reference sequence). With 1 base removed from V and 0 bases from J, the gap between germline ends came to 16 bases. In DNA, the CDR3 is TGTGCCAGCAGCTTAGAGGGGGGACCCTTCGGCTCTGGAAACACCATATATTTT. Translating it yields CASSLEGGPFGSGNTIYF.

The chain carries TRBV7-8 and TRBJ1-5; no clear D gene. V lost 1 base and J lost 4, with 11 bases in between. Germline values: CDR1 SGHVS, CDR2 FQNEAQ. The CDR3 is made up of 15 amino acids. The CDR3 DNA follows: TGTGCCAGCAGCTTAGTGGCCGATCGGAATCAGCCCCAGCATTTT. This translates into CASSLVADRNQPQHF. Filled out from reference TRBV7-8 and TRBJ1-5, the complete variable domain reads GAGVSQSPRYKVAKRGQDVALRCDPISGHVSLFWYQQALGQGPEFLTYFQNEAQLDKSGLPSDRFFAERPEGSVSTLKIQRTQQEDSAVYLCASSLVADRNQPQHFGDGTRLSIL.

This clonotype showed up just a few times. A much larger clonotype is one base distant, so this may be a read error. The chain joins TRBV12-3 or TRBV12-4 to TRBJ2-1, with 8 positions matching TRBD1. The length of the CDR3 is 15 residues. CDR3 loop: CASSPGTGRVNEQSF. In DNA form, the CDR3 reads TGTGCCAGCAGTCCTGGGACAGGTAGGGTCAATGAGCAGTCCTTC.

This clonotype has a count of ten or more. The gene calls are TRBV18 and TRBJ2-5, with D unresolved. This CDR3 region has 12 residues. The V gene's germline CDR1 is KGHSH and CDR2 LQKENI. V was pared by 4 bases and J by 1 base, with 4 bases between. The CDR3 region has the DNA TGTGCCAGCTCACGCAGCCAAGAGACCCAGTACTTC. It encodes CASSRSQETQYF.

This clonotype was recorded many times. The rearrangement joins TRBV7-9 to TRBJ2-5; D might be TRBD1 or TRBD2, each matching 7 bases. V lost 5 bases and J 6 bases, leaving 19 bases between the germline ends. CDR1 SEHNR and CDR2 FQNEAQ come from the germline V gene (reference sequence). CDR3 length equals 15 residues. The CDR3 coding sequence is TGTGCCAGCAGCCCGCAGGGGGGGCCGGAAAAGACCCAGTACTTC. As protein: CASSPQGGPEKTQYF.

This sequence joins TRBV7-2 and TRBJ2-3; 9 nucleotides line up with TRBD2. CDR3 length equals 16 residues. V trimming: 5 bases; J trimming: 4 bases; junction bases outside the gene matches: 10. The V gene's germline CDR1 is SGHTA and CDR2 FQGNSA. CDR3 loop: CASSQDRRGGPDTQYF. The CDR3 DNA sequence: TGTGCCAGCAGCCAAGACCGGCGGGGGGGCCCAGATACGCAGTATTTT.

This clonotype has more than one count but fewer than ten. The chain is built from TRBV19 and TRBJ1-5; maybe TRBD1 (5 bases). V shed 6 bases and J shed 9 bases, with 18 bases lying between them. This CDR3 region has 14 residues. Looked up from germline, CDR1 is LNHDA and CDR2 is SQIVND (reference sequence). The CDR3 is CASRGDRGRRPQHF. The CDR3 nucleotides read TGTGCCAGTAGGGGGGACCGGGGCCGGAGGCCCCAGCATTTT.